A single sample gave rise to the 17 T cell receptor beta chains below, sequenced in a study of CXCR3-negative and CXCR3-positive naive CD8 T cells. Through 5' RACE with UMI labels, the TRB cDNA libraries were prepared. TCRdb re-analyzed the 5' RACE reads; it lists each CDR3 protein once, without DNA. This listing includes 100,000 to 150,000 distinct CDR3 sequences. The specimen was naive CXCR3- CD8+ T cells from blood. Stated subset: CD45RO-CCR7+CD27+CD95- naive CD8+ T cells lacking CXCR3 (TNR3-). Receptors originate from a human donor in good health. Some clones in this sample may be carry-over from other donors' samples.

The gene calls are TRBV7-9 and TRBJ2-2; no DNA is available, so the TRBD1 call from TCRdb remains unchecked. Germline loops: CDR1 SEHNR, CDR2 FQNEAQ (reference sequence). The CDR3 loop spans 14 amino acids. CDR3 protein: CASSPREPDGELFF.

V usage is TRBV12-3 or TRBV12-4 and J usage is TRBJ2-1; TCRdb's D call, TRBD2, is unchecked because there is no DNA. The length of the CDR3 is 17 residues. The CDR3 spells CASSFASGGSSYNEQFF.

V gene TRBV4-2 combines with J gene TRBJ2-7; absent DNA, TCRdb's TRBD1 call cannot be checked. This CDR3 contains 14 residues. Germline V gives CDR1 LGHNA, CDR2 YNFKEQ. The CDR3 here is CASGFPTGNYEQYF.

The gene calls are TRBV10-1 and TRBJ2-1. This CDR3 is built from 16 residues. Germline CDR1 WNHNN, CDR2 SYGVQD (reference sequence). CDR3 sequence reads: CASSESPELPLGEQFF.

The V call is TRBV29-1, the J call TRBJ2-1; TCRdb indicates TRBD2, and absent DNA this call remains unverified. The CDR3 is 16 residues long. Germline V gene data show CDR1 as SQVTM and CDR2 as ANQGSEA. CDR3 amino acids: CSVEGAGGRRYNEQFF.

J is TRBJ2-1 and V is TRBV10-2; TCRdb outputs TRBD1, but without DNA this stays unchecked. This CDR3 comprises 14 residues. CDR1 is WSHSY, CDR2 SAAADI, per germline. CDR3: CASSESGAADEQFF.

V gene TRBV4-1 combines with J gene TRBJ2-1. CDR1 MGHRA and CDR2 YSYEKL come from the germline V gene. This CDR3 is 17 amino acids long. The CDR3: CASSQELRRNTYDEQFF.

The chain employs TRBV7-8 and TRBJ2-4; TCRdb's D call, TRBD1, is unchecked because there is no DNA. The CDR3 loop spans 15 amino acids. From germline, CDR1 is SGHVS and CDR2 FQNEAQ. This CDR3 reads CASSLVGRGENIQYF.

The rearrangement links TRBV12-3 or TRBV12-4 to TRBJ2-7; with no DNA, the TCRdb D assignment of TRBD1 cannot be verified. This CDR3 region has 16 residues. CDR3 residues: CASSSESFRGQDEQYF.

The chain is built from TRBV6-5 and TRBJ2-3. The V gene's germline CDR1 is MNHEY and CDR2 SVGAGI. This CDR3 contains 14 residues. The CDR3 sequence: CASSPYSSTDTQYF.

The CDR3: CSVGVIEGAYNEQFF. The chain joins TRBV29-1 to TRBJ2-1; TCRdb lists TRBD1, though no DNA is available to test this call. CDR3 length: 15 residues. Germline CDR1 reads SQVTM; CDR2 reads ANQGSEA.

This chain connects TRBV6-6 to TRBJ2-1; the D call from TCRdb, TRBD2, cannot be confirmed without DNA. The germline CDR1 and CDR2 sequences are MNHNY and SVGAGI (reference sequence). The CDR3 runs to 16 residues. The CDR3 sequence: CASSPTSSGPYNEQFF.

V usage is TRBV5-1 and J usage is TRBJ2-2; TCRdb's D gene call, TRBD1, goes unchecked for lack of DNA. The CDR3 contains 16 residues. The V gene's germline CDR1 is SGHRS and CDR2 YFSETQ. The CDR3 here is CASSPLRDRSDGELFF.

The gene calls are TRBV10-1 and TRBJ2-7; lacking DNA, the TRBD1 call made by TCRdb goes unchecked. Germline values: CDR1 WNHNN, CDR2 SYGVQD (reference sequence). The CDR3 spans 14 residues. Here the CDR3 reads CASSDPAVGYEQYF.

V usage is TRBV29-1 and J usage is TRBJ1-5. CDR3 size: 15 residues. Germline V gene sequence: CDR1 SQVTM, CDR2 ANQGSEA. The CDR3 here is CSVAEGWLGNQPQHF.

The chain couples TRBV29-1 to TRBJ1-1; the TRBD1 assignment by TCRdb is unverifiable without DNA. The germline gives CDR1 SQVTM, CDR2 ANQGSEA. CDR3 size: 12 residues. The CDR3 sequence is CSVRQGNTEAFF.

This sequence joins TRBV4-1 and TRBJ2-1. Germline assignment: CDR1 MGHRA and CDR2 YSYEKL. The CDR3 extends over 15 amino acids. This chain's CDR3 is CASSPDMSSYNEQFF.